The TCR beta chain under discussion was sequenced for a study of blood T cell repertoires in COVID-19. For the study at large: The United States, Italy and Spain supplied acute and convalescent COVID-19 samples. T cells, B-cell-depleted T cells, or PBMCs supplied cDNA or gDNA.

V trimming: 0 bases; J trimming: 3 bases; junction bases outside the gene matches: 3. The germline gives CDR1 SGHKS, CDR2 YYEKEE (reference sequence). This CDR3 is 15 amino acids long. Per the study methods: Reference gene primer amplification yielded estimated nucleated cell counts. Generated by immunoSEQ multiplex PCR, the TCRdb table keeps only in-frame clones and is missing some. Clonal size and the V and J genes are those of that table, whereas D and trimming came from the DNA. The sample shows approximately 280,000 clones, roughly nine tenths of them seen only once. Sequenced: peripheral blood. This clonotype originated in a man in his forties or fifties with acute or convalescent COVID-19. The chain links TRBV5-5 to TRBJ2-3; 8 positions match TRBD2. The CDR3 loop is CASSLVLAVTDTQYF. The DNA for the CDR3 is TGTGCCAGCAGCTTGGTACTAGCGGTAACAGATACGCAGTATTTT.